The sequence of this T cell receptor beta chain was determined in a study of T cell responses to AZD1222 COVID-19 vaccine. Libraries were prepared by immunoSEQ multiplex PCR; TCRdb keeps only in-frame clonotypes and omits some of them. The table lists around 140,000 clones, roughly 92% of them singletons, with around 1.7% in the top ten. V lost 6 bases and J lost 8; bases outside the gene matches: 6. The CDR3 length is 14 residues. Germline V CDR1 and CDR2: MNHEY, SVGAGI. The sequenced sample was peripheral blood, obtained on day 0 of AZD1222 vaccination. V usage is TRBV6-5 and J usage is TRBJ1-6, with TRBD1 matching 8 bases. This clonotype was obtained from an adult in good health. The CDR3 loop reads CASSLTGVDSPLHF. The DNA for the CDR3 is TGTGCCAGCAGCCTGACAGGGGTGGATTCACCCCTCCACTTT.